This TCR beta chain was retrieved from a study of response to subunit inactivated influenza vaccine. Whole-study findings and limits: Few new T cells, the authors suggested, are recruited by each seasonal influenza vaccination.

In the case of this clonotype: What it binds is unknown.

One entry per CDR3 protein, called by TCRdb with MiXCR from the RT-PCR reads. The table records 800,000 to 1,000,000 distinct CDR3 sequences, about 20% of them present only once. This CDR3 is built from 15 residues. J lost 1 base, V lost 4 bases, and 4 bases had no gene match. Germline CDR1 SGHTA, CDR2 FQGNSA. The sequence was collected from a man aged 45-65 years who received an inactivated influenza vaccine. The sample here was PBMCs from blood, taken approximately 5 days after vaccination. This chain links TRBV7-2 with TRBJ2-7, with 10 bases matching TRBD2. CDR3 amino acids: CASSSVLAGSYEQYF. The CDR3 DNA reads TGTGCCAGCAGCTCGGTACTAGCGGGGTCCTACGAGCAGTACTTC.